These 10 T cell receptor beta chains came from one sample sequenced in a study of regulatory T cells in long-lasting Graves disease. Time point reported: newly diagnosed GD, antithyroid drugs for less than 3 months. With RNA extracted from PBMCs as input, the TCR library was made. Construction of the TCR beta libraries employed iRepertoire HTBI primers in conjunction with Arm-PCR of CDR3 regions. TCRdb fed the multiplex PCR reads into MiXCR, producing one record per CDR3 protein. This sample has roughly 350,000 distinct CDR3 sequences; 15% to 20% occur once, and the top ten carry around 20%. This same sample was also part of a study on T cells in Graves' hyperthyroidism and ophthalmopathy.

The sample in question was peripheral blood mononuclear cells (PBMCs), obtained at new diagnosis, from a patient treated with antithyroid drugs. The receptors originated from a woman between 18 and 30 years old with Graves disease.

This chain joins TRBV3-1 and TRBJ2-6; the D is unclear. Trimming stripped 2 bases from V and 3 bases from J, with 5 bases between. Germline V lookup: CDR1 LGHDT, CDR2 YNNKEL (reference sequence). The CDR3 is 14 amino acids. The CDR3 protein is CASSQLGGANVLTF. The CDR3 DNA reads TGTGCCAGCAGCCAATTAGGTGGGGCCAACGTCCTGACTTTC.

This clonotype was found many times. The chain recombines TRBV5-1 with TRBJ2-7; 8 bases agree with TRBD1. The CDR3 loop spans 14 amino acids. V shed 3 bases and J 4 bases; nucleotides not matched to a gene: 6. Per the germline V gene, CDR1 is SGHRS and CDR2 is YFSETQ. In DNA, the CDR3 is TGCGCCAGCAGCTCGACAGGGGACCCATACGAGCAGTACTTC. As protein: CASSSTGDPYEQYF.

Many counts were recorded for this clonotype. J is TRBJ2-7 and V is TRBV18; D is perhaps TRBD1 (6 bases). Germline loops: CDR1 KGHSH, CDR2 LQKENI. The CDR3 contains 15 residues. V was cut by 1 base and J by 9 bases, with 19 bases left in between. CDR3 protein: CASSPQQGNPSVQYF. The CDR3 DNA is TGTGCCAGCTCACCACAACAGGGAAACCCTTCTGTGCAGTACTTC.

This clonotype was found a few times. The J gene is TRBJ1-1, the V gene TRBV4-1; D gene ambiguous. CDR1 and CDR2 (germline): MGHRA, YSYEKL. The CDR3 is made up of 15 amino acids. Trimming took 5 bases from V and 0 from J, leaving 13 bases between them. The CDR3 spells CASSSGWSLNTEAFF. The DNA of the CDR3 is TGCGCCAGCAGCTCGGGGTGGTCCTTGAACACTGAAGCTTTCTTT.

This clonotype was recorded at least ten times. The J gene is TRBJ2-7, the V gene TRBV9; 7 bases agree with TRBD1. Germline V CDR1 and CDR2: SGDLS, YYNGEE. The CDR3 totals 14 residues. The ends lost 0 bases at V and 3 bases at J; junction bases unmatched: 3. CDR3 sequence reads: CASSVAGTDYEQYF. The DNA of the CDR3 is TGTGCCAGCAGCGTAGCGGGGACAGACTACGAGCAGTACTTC.

This clonotype was counted at least ten times. The chain recombines TRBV28 with TRBJ2-7; 10 bases agree with TRBD1. V was clipped by 4 bases and J by 3 bases; unmatched bases: 6. CDR3 length: 15 amino acids. Germline loops: CDR1 MDHEN, CDR2 SYDVKM. CDR3 amino acids: CASSSGQGGGYEQYF. The CDR3 bases are TGTGCCAGCAGTTCCGGACAGGGGGGGGGCTACGAGCAGTACTTC.

This clonotype came up many times. The chain combines TRBV27 with TRBJ2-7; maybe TRBD2 (5 bases). Per the germline V gene, CDR1 is MNHEY and CDR2 is SMNVEV (reference sequence). There are 11 residues in the CDR3. Deletions cut 6 bases from V and 2 bases from J, with 5 bases between. The CDR3 nucleotides are TGTGCCAGCAGGAGGGCCTACGAGCAGTACTTC. Protein: CASRRAYEQYF.

This clonotype was seen ten or more times. The chain carries TRBV28 and TRBJ1-3; D unclear. V was clipped by 8 bases and J by 2 bases, with 16 bases between them. This CDR3 region has 15 residues. Looked up from germline, CDR1 is MDHEN and CDR2 is SYDVKM. This CDR3 is CASGDSGTPGNTIYF. The CDR3 nucleotides are TGTGCCAGCGGGGATAGTGGTACTCCTGGAAACACCATATATTTT.

In this sample, this clonotype turned up many times. This sequence joins TRBV3-1 and TRBJ2-2; D call uncertain. Trimming left V 1 base short and J 1 base short, with 7 bases between. CDR3 length: 15 amino acids. The germline gives CDR1 LGHDT, CDR2 YNNKEL (reference sequence). The CDR3 is CASSQVPMNTGELFF. In DNA form, the CDR3 reads TGTGCCAGCAGCCAAGTACCGATGAACACCGGGGAGCTGTTTTTT.

This clonotype was seen many times. The rearrangement links TRBV7-9 to TRBJ2-1; D is unresolved. The germline V and J ends were trimmed by 4 bases and 3 bases, with 22 bases remaining between them. The CDR3 loop spans 18 amino acids. From germline, CDR1 is SEHNR and CDR2 FQNEAQ (reference sequence). CDR3 DNA sequence: TGTGCCAGCAGCTCCGAGGAAGCCGGTGGCCGAAACTACAATGAGCAGTTCTTC. Protein: CASSSEEAGGRNYNEQFF.